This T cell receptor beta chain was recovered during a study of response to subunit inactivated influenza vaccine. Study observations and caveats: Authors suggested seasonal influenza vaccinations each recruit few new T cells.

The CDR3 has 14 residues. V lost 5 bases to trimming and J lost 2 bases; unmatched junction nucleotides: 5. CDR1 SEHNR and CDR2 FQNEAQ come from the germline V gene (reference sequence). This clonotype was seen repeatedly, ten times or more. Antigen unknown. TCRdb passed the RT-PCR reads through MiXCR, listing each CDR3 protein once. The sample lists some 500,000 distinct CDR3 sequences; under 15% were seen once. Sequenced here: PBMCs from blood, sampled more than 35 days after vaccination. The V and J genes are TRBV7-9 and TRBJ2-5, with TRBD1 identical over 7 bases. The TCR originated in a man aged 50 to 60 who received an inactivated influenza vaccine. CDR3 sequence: CASSRGQRQETQYF. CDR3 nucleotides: TGTGCCAGCAGCCGGGGACAGCGACAAGAGACCCAGTACTTC. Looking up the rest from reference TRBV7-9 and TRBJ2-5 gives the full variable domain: DTGVSQNPRHKITKRGQNVTFRCDPISEHNRLYWYRQTLGQGPEFLTYFQNEAQLEKSRLLSDRFSAERPKGSFSTLEIQRTEQGDSAMYLCASSRGQRQETQYFGPGTRLLVL.